The clone carrying this TCR beta chain has a count of ten or more. As yet, its antigen is unknown. This entry belongs to a study of T cells in Graves' hyperthyroidism and ophthalmopathy. Study as a whole: At initial diagnosis, before any treatment had begun, peripheral blood was obtained. The study's findings and limits: Ophthalmopathy onset followed model prediction by a median approximately seven months. Within blood appeared most thyroid clonotypes that had expanded above 0.001.

Trimming shortened V by 0 bases and J by 8 bases, and 16 bases separated the two germline ends. The CDR3 extends over 16 amino acids. Germline V gene lookup returns CDR1 LGHDT and CDR2 YNNKEL (reference sequence). Using RNA transcripts as the source, TCR beta CDR3 regions were amplified. The HTBI primer set served for first-round RT-PCR of the TCR CDR3. One entry per CDR3 protein results from TCRdb running MiXCR on the multiplex PCR reads. Of 300,000 to 450,000 distinct CDR3 sequences listed, about 14% are singletons. Source material for PBMCs was about 10 ml fresh peripheral blood. Specimen: blood. The V call is TRBV3-1, the J call TRBJ1-4, with no clear D. This TCR came from a woman in her thirties with Graves' ophthalmopathy. The CDR3 bases are TGTGCCAGCAGCCAAGATTCCTGGGCAGCCGAGGAAAAACTGTTTTTT. It is translated as CASSQDSWAAEEKLFF.